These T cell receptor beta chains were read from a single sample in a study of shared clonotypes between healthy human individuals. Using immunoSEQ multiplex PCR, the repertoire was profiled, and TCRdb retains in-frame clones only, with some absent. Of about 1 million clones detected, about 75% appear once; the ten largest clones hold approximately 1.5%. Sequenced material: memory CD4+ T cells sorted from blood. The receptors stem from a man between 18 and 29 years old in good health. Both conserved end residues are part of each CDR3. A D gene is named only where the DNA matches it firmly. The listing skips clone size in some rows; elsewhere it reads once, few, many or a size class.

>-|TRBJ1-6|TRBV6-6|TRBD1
CASRTRDRVAPLHF
TGTGCCAGCAGAACCCGGGACAGGGTGGCACCCCTCCACTTT
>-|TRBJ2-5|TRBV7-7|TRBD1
CASSRDRVEETQYF
TGTGCTAGCAGCCGGGACAGGGTTGAGGAGACCCAGTACTTC
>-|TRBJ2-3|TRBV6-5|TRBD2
CASTTSGLADTQYF
TGTGCCAGCACTACTAGCGGCCTCGCAGATACGCAGTATTTT
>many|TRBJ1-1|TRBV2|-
CASTGYTEAFF
TGTGCCAGCACGGGTTACACTGAAGCTTTCTTT
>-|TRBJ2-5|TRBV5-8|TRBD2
CASSFGGGTSKETQYF
TGTGCCAGCAGCTTTGGTGGGGGGACTAGCAAAGAGACCCAGTACTTC
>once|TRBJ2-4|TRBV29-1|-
CSGRTAYVAKNIQYF
TGCAGCGGACGGACAGCGTACGTAGCCAAAAACATTCAGTACTTC
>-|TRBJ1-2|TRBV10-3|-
CAITPGGENYGYTF
TGTGCCATCACTCCAGGAGGAGAGAACTATGGCTACACCTTC
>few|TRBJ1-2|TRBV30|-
CAWSAVEGYGYTF
TGTGCCTGGAGTGCGGTGGAGGGCTATGGCTACACCTTC
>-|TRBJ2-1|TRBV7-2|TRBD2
CASSLGGTSGSGEQFF
TGTGCCAGCAGCTTAGGTGGGACTAGCGGGAGTGGTGAGCAGTTCTTC
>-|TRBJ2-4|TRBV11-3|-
CASSLAREGIQYF
TGTGCCAGCAGCTTGGCCAGAGAAGGCATTCAGTACTTC
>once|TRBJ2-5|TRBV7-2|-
CASSLVSETQYF
TGTGCCAGCAGCTTAGTTTCGGAGACCCAGTACTTC
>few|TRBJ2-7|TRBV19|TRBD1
CASPIHRGHYEQYF
TGTGCCAGCCCAATCCACAGGGGGCACTACGAGCAGTACTTC
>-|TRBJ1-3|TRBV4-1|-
CASSQAGGGTLLGNTIYF
TGCGCCAGCAGCCAAGCCGGTGGAGGGACACTCCTCGGAAACACCATATATTTT
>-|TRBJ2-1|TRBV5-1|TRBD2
CASSPGGAVGTNEQFF
TGCGCCAGCAGCCCGGGGGGTGCAGTAGGGACGAATGAGCAGTTCTTC